The 20 T cell receptor beta chains below come from one sample, sequenced in a study of blood T cell repertoires in COVID-19. Repertoires were generated with immunoSEQ multiplex PCR, while TCRdb's copy carries only in-frame clones and drops some. Of more than 300,000 clones listed, roughly 91% are singletons. The sequenced material came from PBMCs or T cells enriched from blood (not recorded which). Every receptor here comes from a woman younger than 30 who had recovered from COVID-19.

The chain joins TRBV5-6 to TRBJ2-7; a weak D match, TRBD2 (6 bases). The CDR3 is 14 amino acids. Germline V CDR1 and CDR2: SGHDT, YYEEEE. The V end lost 0 bases, the J end lost 3 bases, and 10 bases lay between the germline ends. The CDR3 sequence: CASSLVGGNYEQYF. For the CDR3, the DNA is TGTGCCAGCAGCTTGGTTGGGGGGAACTACGAGCAGTACTTC.

This chain joins TRBV7-9 and TRBJ1-2, with 9 positions matching TRBD1. CDR3 length: 15 residues. With V trimmed by 5 bases and J by 2 bases, 6 bases remained unmatched. Germline V CDR1 and CDR2: SEHNR, FQNEAQ (reference sequence). The CDR3 is CASSPPDRGNYGYTF. DNA for the CDR3: TGTGCCAGCAGCCCCCCGGACAGGGGAAACTATGGCTACACCTTC.

This clone was recorded a few times. The rearrangement uses TRBV7-9 and TRBJ2-1, with 13 bases fitting TRBD2. CDR3 length: 19 amino acids. Per germline, CDR1 SEHNR and CDR2 FQNEAQ (reference sequence). With 5 bases clipped from V and 0 bases from J, the junction kept 10 bases outside the gene matches. CDR3 residues: CASSPRLAGGQSSYNEQFF. The CDR3 DNA sequence: TGTGCCAGCAGCCCAAGACTAGCGGGGGGCCAGAGCTCCTACAATGAGCAGTTCTTC. Combining the CDR3 with reference TRBV7-9 and TRBJ2-1 gives the whole variable domain DTGVSQNPRHKITKRGQNVTFRCDPISEHNRLYWYRQTLGQGPEFLTYFQNEAQLEKSRLLSDRFSAERPKGSFSTLEIQRTEQGDSAMYLCASSPRLAGGQSSYNEQFFGPGTRLTVL.

This clone was recorded once. The chain recombines TRBV19 with TRBJ1-1; D gene uncertain. The V end lost 3 bases, the J end lost 0 bases, and 8 bases lay between the germline ends. The length of the CDR3 is 14 residues. Germline CDR1 and CDR2: LNHDA and SQIVND (reference sequence). Here the CDR3 DNA reads TGTGCCAGTAGTATGGCGGATTTGAACACTGAAGCTTTCTTT. Protein sequence: CASSMADLNTEAFF.

V and J are TRBV7-9 and TRBJ1-2; D may be TRBD1 (5 bases). The V and J ends lost 1 base and 6 bases respectively, with 6 bases between them. There are 12 residues in the CDR3. CDR1 is SEHNR and CDR2 is FQNEAQ in the germline V gene (reference sequence). This chain's CDR3 is CASSLGGDGYTF. The CDR3 DNA follows: TGTGCCAGCAGCTTAGGGGGGGATGGCTACACCTTC.

V is TRBV7-9 and J is TRBJ1-4, with a possible D match to TRBD1 (6 bases). The CDR3 runs 15 residues. The V end was cut by 0 bases, the J end by 6 bases, with 11 bases between. Germline CDR1 and CDR2: SEHNR and FQNEAQ (reference sequence). The CDR3, as DNA: TGTGCCAGCAGCTTAGCACAGGGAGGGGATGAAAAACTGTTTTTT. It translates to CASSLAQGGDEKLFF.

The CDR3: CATSDPGQGGTGELFF. The CDR3 DNA follows: TGTGCCACCAGTGACCCCGGACAGGGAGGCACCGGGGAGCTGTTTTTT. The chain links TRBV24-1 to TRBJ2-2, with TRBD1 identical over 8 bases. Trimming at V came to 4 bases and at J to 4 bases, leaving 7 bases not matched to a gene. This CDR3 region has 16 residues. From germline, CDR1 is KGHDR and CDR2 SFDVKD.

This sequence joins TRBV10-2 and TRBJ1-2; a weak D match, TRBD1 (6 bases). Trimming removed 7 bases at V and 4 bases at J, with 16 bases between. The CDR3 runs to 14 residues. Germline values: CDR1 WSHSY, CDR2 SAAADI. The CDR3 nucleotides are TGCGCCAGCAATGACAGGTCGATGGCCTATGGCTACACCTTC. Translated, it gives CASNDRSMAYGYTF.

The rearrangement joins TRBV11-2 to TRBJ1-1, with D unresolved. Trimming removed 1 base from V and 1 base from J, with 13 bases in between. Per the germline V gene, CDR1 is SGHAT and CDR2 is FQNNGV. The CDR3 length is 16 residues. The CDR3: CASSLGRARPNTEAFF. The CDR3 DNA follows: TGTGCCAGCAGCTTAGGAAGAGCGAGGCCGAACACTGAAGCTTTCTTT.

The chain has TRBV2 and TRBJ2-6, with D unresolved. The CDR3 is made up of 15 amino acids. V was trimmed by 6 bases and J by 0 bases, leaving 9 bases between them. Per the germline V gene, CDR1 is SNHLY and CDR2 is FYNNEI. The CDR3 DNA follows: TGTGCCAGCAGATTACAGAGCTCTGGGGCCAACGTCCTGACTTTC. Translating it yields CASRLQSSGANVLTF. Full variable domain (rest looked up from reference TRBV2 and TRBJ2-6): EPEVTQTPSHQVTQMGQEVILRCVPISNHLYFYWYRQILGQKVEFLVSFYNNEISEKSEIFDDQFSVERPDGSNFTLKIRSTKLEDSAMYFCASRLQSSGANVLTFGAGSRLTVL.

The chain employs TRBV9 and TRBJ2-1; D gene uncertain. This CDR3 region has 13 residues. In germline, CDR1 is SGDLS, CDR2 YYNGEE. Deletions cut 4 bases from V and 0 bases from J, with 5 bases between. CDR3 sequence: CASSFSSYNEQFF. CDR3 in DNA: TGTGCCAGCAGCTTCAGCTCCTACAATGAGCAGTTCTTC.

The J gene is TRBJ2-7, the V gene TRBV10-3; 7 nucleotides match TRBD2. The CDR3 is made up of 18 amino acids. The junction had 15 bases not matched to a gene; V was cut back by 4 bases and J by 0 bases. Germline V gives CDR1 ENHRY, CDR2 SYGVKD. CDR3 sequence (DNA): TGTGCCATCAGTGGACCCGGCGGGGGAATCCGGAGCTCCTACGAGCAGTACTTC. It codes for CAISGPGGGIRSSYEQYF.

This rearrangement joins TRBV7-9 to TRBJ2-3, with 9 bases aligning to TRBD2. V shed 2 bases and J 2 bases; nucleotides not matched to a gene: 8. The germline V gene has CDR1 SEHNR and CDR2 FQNEAQ (reference sequence). The CDR3 loop spans 17 amino acids. The CDR3 here is CASSLLKRLADTDTQYF. CDR3 nucleotides: TGTGCCAGCAGCTTATTGAAGCGACTAGCGGACACAGATACGCAGTATTTT.

This chain connects TRBV27 to TRBJ2-1, with 7 positions matching TRBD2. Trimming at V came to 11 bases and at J to 4 bases, leaving 8 bases not matched to a gene. Looked up from germline, CDR1 is MNHEY and CDR2 is SMNVEV (reference sequence). This CDR3 region has 13 residues. The CDR3 is CASLGAGYNEQFF. The CDR3 DNA follows: TGTGCCTCGCTTGGAGCGGGGTACAATGAGCAGTTCTTC.

V usage is TRBV7-9 and J usage is TRBJ1-1, with no clear D. Germline CDR1 reads SEHNR; CDR2 reads FQNEAQ (reference sequence). The ends were cut back, 1 base at V and 4 bases at J, with 10 bases in the middle. The CDR3 contains 14 residues. The CDR3 spells CASSLVEVRTEAFF. The CDR3 coding sequence is TGTGCCAGCAGCTTAGTTGAGGTTCGCACTGAAGCTTTCTTT.

The chain combines TRBV7-6 with TRBJ2-2; D is possibly TRBD1 (6 bases). The V gene lost 4 bases and the J gene lost 8 bases, with 14 bases spanning the gap. This CDR3 has 14 residues. Germline V gene data show CDR1 as SGHVS and CDR2 as FNYEAQ. CDR3 loop: CASSSDGTTGELFF. CDR3 in DNA: TGTGCCAGCAGCTCGGACGGGACAACAGGGGAGCTGTTTTTT.

In its sample, this clone was seen once. The chain joins TRBV4-1 to TRBJ1-5; the match to TRBD1 covers 7 bases. The CDR3 is 16 amino acids. Germline trimming cut 1 base from V and 5 bases from J; bases unmatched to any gene: 8. CDR1 is MGHRA, CDR2 YSYEKL, per germline. The CDR3 DNA reads as TGCGCCAGCAGCCAAGTACGTAGCAGGGGGGATCAGCCCCAGCATTTT. Amino acids: CASSQVRSRGDQPQHF.

The CDR3 is CASSHRSSYNSPLHF. The CDR3 nucleotides are TGTGCCAGCAGCCACAGAAGCTCCTATAATTCACCCCTCCACTTT. The chain employs TRBV11-1 and TRBJ1-6; D call uncertain. The CDR3 totals 15 residues. The germline gives CDR1 SGHAT, CDR2 FQDESV (reference sequence). Trimming removed 5 bases at V and 0 bases at J, with 8 bases between.

This clone has only one observation. The chain recombines TRBV2 with TRBJ1-2; TRBD1 aligns across 8 bases. V gave up 2 bases and J gave up 4 bases; unmatched junction bases: 12. The germline CDR1 and CDR2 sequences are SNHLY and FYNNEI. The CDR3 runs to 17 residues. The CDR3 protein is CASSERTGTPLGYGYTF. DNA for the CDR3: TGTGCCAGCAGTGAACGGACAGGGACTCCTTTGGGCTATGGCTACACCTTC.

The rearrangement uses TRBV19 and TRBJ2-1; unclear D gene. Germline loops: CDR1 LNHDA, CDR2 SQIVND (reference sequence). This CDR3 comprises 13 residues. Trimming pared 3 bases from V and 4 bases from J, leaving 7 bases between. Written as DNA, the CDR3 is TGTGCCAGTAGTATGCGACATTACAATGAGCAGTTCTTC. Protein: CASSMRHYNEQFF.